This TCR beta chain was documented in a study of blood T cell repertoires in COVID-19. For the study at large: Acute-phase and convalescent COVID-19 samples originated in the United States, Italy and Spain. Sources were T cells, B-cell-depleted T cells, or PBMCs; the material itself was cDNA or gDNA.

The protocol was immunoSEQ multiplex PCR, while the TCRdb copy is restricted to in-frame clones and leaves out a portion. The table shows approximately 150,000 clones, with approximately 84% occurring only once. The table lists this clone with a few counts. Germline V gene lookup returns CDR1 MGHRA and CDR2 YSYEKL. The CDR3 runs 15 residues. V lost 4 bases, J lost 7 bases, and 9 bases stayed unmatched. This receptor was obtained from a human donor in a cohort sampled during active COVID-19. The sample taken for sequencing was peripheral blood. V and J are TRBV4-1 and TRBJ1-4; 7 nucleotides agree with TRBD1. The CDR3 spells CASSLRTGVGEKLFF. Written as DNA, the CDR3 is TGCGCCAGCAGCCTCCGAACAGGGGTTGGTGAAAAACTGTTTTTT.